This is a list of T cell receptor beta chains from one sample in a study of blood T cells in healthy people across ages. TCRdb recomputed calls from the 5' RACE reads with MiXCR, one row per CDR3 protein. The sample has about 1,400,000 distinct CDR3 sequences, around 42% seen once. Sequenced sample: blood. These receptors came from a woman younger than 35 in good health. Both conserved end residues are part of each CDR3. The D gene is left open where the match is weak. Clone size is stated in some rows and not others, as once, few, many or a class when expanded.

>TRBV29-1|TRBD2|TRBJ2-1|.
TGCAGCGTTCGATTTAGCGGGAGACACAATGAGCAGTTCTTC
CSVRFSGRHNEQFF
>TRBV20-1|TRBD2|TRBJ2-7|.
TGCAGTGCTGGGACTAGCGGGATACTGAAGTACTTC
CSAGTSGILKYF
>TRBV6-1|TRBD2|TRBJ2-5|.
TGTGCCAGCAGAGGGGGACTAGCGGACGCAAGGGAGCAGTACTTC
CASRGGLADAREQYF
>TRBV5-1|TRBD2|TRBJ2-7|.
TGCGCCAGCAGCCCGCCACCTCAGCGGGAGAGCTCCTACGAGCAGTACTTC
CASSPPPQRESSYEQYF
>TRBV6-1|.|TRBJ2-6|many
TGTGCCAGCAGTGAAAAGGTATTAGTCGTCTCTGGGGCCAACGTCCTGACTTTC
CASSEKVLVVSGANVLTF
>TRBV4-2|.|TRBJ1-1|.
TGTGCCAGCAGCCCACAAAACTCCTTGGACACTGAAGCTTTCTTT
CASSPQNSLDTEAFF
>TRBV6-1|.|TRBJ2-1|.
TGTGCCAGCAGTGAAGCTCGCAGGTGGGGACAGTTCTTC
CASSEARRWGQFF
>TRBV20-1|.|TRBJ1-5|.
TGCAGTGCCTCGGGCGGCGGGAATCAGCCCCAGCATTTT
CSASGGGNQPQHF
>TRBV6-1|TRBD2|TRBJ2-7|.
TGTGCCAGCAGTTCCCGACTAGCAGCGTACTTC
CASSSRLAAYF
>TRBV3-1|.|TRBJ2-3|.
TGTGCCAGCAGCCAAGTATCTACGCAGTATTTT
CASSQVSTQYF
>TRBV15|TRBD1|TRBJ1-2|.
TGTGCCACCAGCAGAGGATTTGGAGACAGGGGCGCCAATGGCTACACCTTC
CATSRGFGDRGANGYTF